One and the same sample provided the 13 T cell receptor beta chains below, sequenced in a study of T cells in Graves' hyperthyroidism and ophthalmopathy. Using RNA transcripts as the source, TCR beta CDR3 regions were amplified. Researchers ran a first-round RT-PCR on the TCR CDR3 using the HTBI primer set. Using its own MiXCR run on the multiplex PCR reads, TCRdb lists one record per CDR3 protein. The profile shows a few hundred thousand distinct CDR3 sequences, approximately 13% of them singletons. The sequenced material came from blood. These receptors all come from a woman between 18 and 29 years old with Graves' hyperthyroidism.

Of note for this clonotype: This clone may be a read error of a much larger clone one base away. CDR3 DNA sequence: TGTGCCAGCAGCAACCGGGACCCCCCGGAGACCCAGTTCTTC. Its translation is CASSNRDPPETQFF. The chain joins TRBV7-9 to TRBJ2-5; TRBD1 or TRBD2 may be the D gene (5 bases each). The J call is doubtful: the DNA matches TRBJ2-1 better. The CDR3 spans 14 residues. Germline CDR1 SEHNR, CDR2 FQNEAQ (reference sequence).

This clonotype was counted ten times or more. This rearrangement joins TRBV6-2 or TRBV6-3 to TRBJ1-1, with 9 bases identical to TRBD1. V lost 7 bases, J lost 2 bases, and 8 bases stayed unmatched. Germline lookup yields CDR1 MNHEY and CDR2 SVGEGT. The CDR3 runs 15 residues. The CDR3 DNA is TGTGCCAGCACCTCGGGACAGGGAGGCAACACTGAAGCTTTCTTT. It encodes CASTSGQGGNTEAFF.

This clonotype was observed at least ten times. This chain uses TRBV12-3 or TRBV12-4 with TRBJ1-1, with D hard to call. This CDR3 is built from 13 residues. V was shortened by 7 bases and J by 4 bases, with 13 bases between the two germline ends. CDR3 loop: CASTQGFSTEAFF. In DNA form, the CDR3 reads TGTGCCAGCACCCAAGGGTTTTCCACTGAAGCTTTCTTT.

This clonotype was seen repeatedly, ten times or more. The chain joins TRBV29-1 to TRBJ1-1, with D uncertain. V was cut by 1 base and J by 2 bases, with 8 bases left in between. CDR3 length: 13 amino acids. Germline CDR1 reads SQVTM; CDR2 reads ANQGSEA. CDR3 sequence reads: CSVEVRLNTEAFF. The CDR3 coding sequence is TGCAGCGTTGAAGTACGGTTAAACACTGAAGCTTTCTTT.

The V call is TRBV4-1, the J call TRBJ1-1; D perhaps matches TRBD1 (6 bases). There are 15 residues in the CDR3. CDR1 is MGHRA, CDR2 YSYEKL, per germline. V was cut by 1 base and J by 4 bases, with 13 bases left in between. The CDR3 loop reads CASSQADRRITEAFF. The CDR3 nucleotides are TGCGCCAGCAGCCAAGCGGACAGACGTATCACTGAAGCTTTCTTT.

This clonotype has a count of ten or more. The CDR3 DNA is TGCGCCAGCAGGGGACAGGCGTCAGGGAATTCACCCCTCCACTTT. Amino acids: CASRGQASGNSPLHF. This chain links TRBV5-1 with TRBJ1-6; 8 bases line up with TRBD1. This CDR3 contains 15 residues. Per the germline V gene, CDR1 is SGHRS and CDR2 is YFSETQ. With 5 bases clipped from V and 7 bases from J, the junction kept 8 bases outside the gene matches.

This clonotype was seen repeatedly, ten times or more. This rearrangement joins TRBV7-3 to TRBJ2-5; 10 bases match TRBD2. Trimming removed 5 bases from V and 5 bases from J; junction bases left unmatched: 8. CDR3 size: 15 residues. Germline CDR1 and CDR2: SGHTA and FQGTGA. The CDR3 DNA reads TGTGCCAGCAGCCGAGGGACTAGCGTTCGGGAGACCCAGTACTTC. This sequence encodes CASSRGTSVRETQYF.

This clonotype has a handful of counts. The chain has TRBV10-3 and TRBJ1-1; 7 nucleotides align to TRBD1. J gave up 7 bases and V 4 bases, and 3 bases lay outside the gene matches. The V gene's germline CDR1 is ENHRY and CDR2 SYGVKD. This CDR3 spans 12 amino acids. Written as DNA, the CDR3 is TGTGCCATCAGTGCACGGGACAGTGAAGCTTTCTTT. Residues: CAISARDSEAFF.

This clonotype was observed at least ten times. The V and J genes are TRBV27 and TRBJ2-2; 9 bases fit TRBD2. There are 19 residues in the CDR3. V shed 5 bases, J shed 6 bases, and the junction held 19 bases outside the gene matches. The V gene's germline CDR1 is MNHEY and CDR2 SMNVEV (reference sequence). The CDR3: CASSPRRWVAGVSAGELFF. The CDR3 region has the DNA TGTGCCAGCAGTCCGAGACGTTGGGTAGCGGGAGTATCCGCCGGGGAGCTGTTTTTT.

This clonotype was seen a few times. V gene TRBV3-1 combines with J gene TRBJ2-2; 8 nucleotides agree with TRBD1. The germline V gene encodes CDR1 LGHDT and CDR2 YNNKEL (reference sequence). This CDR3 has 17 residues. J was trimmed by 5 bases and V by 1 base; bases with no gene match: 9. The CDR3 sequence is CASSQVGQGAYTGELFF. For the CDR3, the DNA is TGTGCCAGCAGCCAAGTGGGTCAGGGGGCATATACCGGGGAGCTGTTTTTT.

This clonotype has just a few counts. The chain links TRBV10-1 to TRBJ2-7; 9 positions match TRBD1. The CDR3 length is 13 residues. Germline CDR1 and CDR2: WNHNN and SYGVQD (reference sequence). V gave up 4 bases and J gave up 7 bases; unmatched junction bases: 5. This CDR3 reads CASSGGQGGEQYF. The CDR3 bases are TGCGCCAGCAGTGGGGGACAGGGTGGAGAGCAGTACTTC.

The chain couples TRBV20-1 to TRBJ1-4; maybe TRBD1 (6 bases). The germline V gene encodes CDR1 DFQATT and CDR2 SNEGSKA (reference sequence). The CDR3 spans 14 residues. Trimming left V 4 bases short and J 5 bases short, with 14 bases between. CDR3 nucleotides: TGCAGTGCTACCCGGGAGGGGGGGAATGAAAAACTGTTTTTT. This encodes CSATREGGNEKLFF.

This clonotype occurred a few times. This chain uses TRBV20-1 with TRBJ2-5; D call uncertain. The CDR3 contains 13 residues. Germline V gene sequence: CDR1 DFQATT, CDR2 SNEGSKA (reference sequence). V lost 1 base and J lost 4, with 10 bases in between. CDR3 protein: CSARGVGPETQYF. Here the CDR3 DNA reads TGCAGTGCTAGAGGTGTGGGTCCAGAGACCCAGTACTTC.